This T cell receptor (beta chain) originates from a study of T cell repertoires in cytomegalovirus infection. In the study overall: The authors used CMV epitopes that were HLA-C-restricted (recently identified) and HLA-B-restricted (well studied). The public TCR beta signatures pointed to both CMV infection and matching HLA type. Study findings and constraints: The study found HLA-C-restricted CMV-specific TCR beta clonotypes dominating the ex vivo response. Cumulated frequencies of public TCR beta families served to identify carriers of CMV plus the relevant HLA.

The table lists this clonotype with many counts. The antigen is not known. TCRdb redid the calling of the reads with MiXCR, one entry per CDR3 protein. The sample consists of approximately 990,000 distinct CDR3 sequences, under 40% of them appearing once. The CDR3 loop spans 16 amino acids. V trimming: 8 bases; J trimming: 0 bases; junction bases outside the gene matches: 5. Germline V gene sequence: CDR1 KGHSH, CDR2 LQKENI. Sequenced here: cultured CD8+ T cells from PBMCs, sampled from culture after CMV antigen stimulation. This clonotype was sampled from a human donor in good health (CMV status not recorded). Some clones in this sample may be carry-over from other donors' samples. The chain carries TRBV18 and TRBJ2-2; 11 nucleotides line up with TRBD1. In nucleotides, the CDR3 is TGTGCCAGCAGCCCGGGACAGGGGGCGAACACCGGGGAGCTGTTTTTT. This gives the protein CASSPGQGANTGELFF.